The rows below give T cell receptor beta chains drawn from one sample of a study of response to subunit inactivated influenza vaccine. TCRdb redid the calling of the RT-PCR reads with MiXCR, one entry per CDR3 protein. The sample includes about 540,000 distinct CDR3 sequences, under 30% of them seen just once. The same specimen was also included in a second study, on T cells expressing NK-cell markers.

This specimen was CD4+ T cells sorted from PBMCs, taken 12 days after vaccination. These receptors came from a man aged 45 to 65 who received an inactivated influenza vaccine. Each CDR3 is given with its conserved first and last residue. The D gene is left open where the match is weak. The size field is filled for only some rows; it gives once, few, many or a size class.

CDR3 protein: CASSFSGSPGDEQFF
CDR3 DNA: TGTGCCAGCAGCTTTAGCGGGAGCCCCGGGGATGAGCAGTTCTTC
D gene: TRBD2
V gene: TRBV7-2
clone size: few
J gene: TRBJ2-1

CDR3 protein: CSVEGTGLYEQYF
CDR3 DNA: TGCAGCGTTGAAGGGACAGGGCTCTACGAGCAGTACTTC
D gene: TRBD1
V gene: TRBV29-1
clone size: few
J gene: TRBJ2-7

CDR3 protein: CASSETSSTDTQYF
CDR3 DNA: TGTGCCAGCAGTGAAACTTCCAGCACAGATACGCAGTATTTT
D gene: -
V gene: TRBV6-1
clone size: -
J gene: TRBJ2-3

CDR3 protein: CASSHATGELFF
CDR3 DNA: TGTGCCAGCAGCCATGCCACCGGGGAGCTGTTTTTT
D gene: -
V gene: TRBV5-5
clone size: few
J gene: TRBJ2-2

CDR3 protein: CASRRGQPVGNQPQHF
CDR3 DNA: TGTGCCAGCAGGAGAGGACAGCCCGTGGGCAATCAGCCCCAGCATTTT
D gene: -
V gene: TRBV6-2/TRBV6-3
clone size: few
J gene: TRBJ1-5

CDR3 protein: CATSDQAPSNEQFF
CDR3 DNA: TGTGCCACCAGTGACCAAGCCCCTAGCAATGAGCAGTTCTTC
D gene: -
V gene: TRBV24-1
clone size: few
J gene: TRBJ2-1

CDR3 protein: CASSYAGRPDTQYF
CDR3 DNA: TGTGCCAGCAGCTACGCGGGGCGCCCAGATACGCAGTATTTT
D gene: -
V gene: TRBV7-2
clone size: -
J gene: TRBJ2-3

CDR3 protein: CASSSGPPNTEAFF
CDR3 DNA: TGTGCCAGCAGTTCTGGGCCCCCGAACACTGAAGCTTTCTTT
D gene: -
V gene: TRBV12-3/TRBV12-4
clone size: -
J gene: TRBJ1-1

CDR3 protein: CASSLARDGYTDTQYF
CDR3 DNA: TGTGCCAGCAGCTTGGCTAGGGACGGATACACAGATACGCAGTATTTT
D gene: -
V gene: TRBV5-6
clone size: -
J gene: TRBJ2-3

CDR3 protein: CASSTPDGQVEKLFF
CDR3 DNA: TGTGCCAGCAGCACGCCCGACGGACAAGTTGAAAAACTGTTTTTT
D gene: -
V gene: TRBV28
clone size: few
J gene: TRBJ1-4

CDR3 protein: CSARPLAAYNEQFF
CDR3 DNA: TGCAGTGCTAGGCCCCTAGCGGCATACAATGAGCAGTTCTTC
D gene: TRBD2
V gene: TRBV20-1
clone size: -
J gene: TRBJ2-1

CDR3 protein: CASSELAGGTDTQYF
CDR3 DNA: TGTGCCAGCAGCGAACTAGCGGGGGGCACAGATACGCAGTATTTT
D gene: TRBD2
V gene: TRBV9
clone size: many
J gene: TRBJ2-3

CDR3 protein: CASSSRGGTQYF
CDR3 DNA: TGTGCCAGCAGTTCCAGGGGAGGTACGCAGTATTTT
D gene: -
V gene: TRBV12-3/TRBV12-4
clone size: -
J gene: TRBJ2-3

CDR3 protein: CASSFYNRQGDYTF
CDR3 DNA: TGTGCCAGCAGTTTTTATAATCGACAGGGAGATTACACCTTC
D gene: TRBD1
V gene: TRBV27
clone size: few
J gene: TRBJ1-2

CDR3 protein: CASSRTGFPLSGANVLTF
CDR3 DNA: TGTGCCAGCAGCCGCACAGGGTTCCCCCTCTCTGGGGCCAACGTCCTGACTTTC
D gene: -
V gene: TRBV11-2
clone size: -
J gene: TRBJ2-6

CDR3 protein: CASSTGTSGSETQYF
CDR3 DNA: TGCGCCAGCAGCACTGGGACTAGCGGGAGTGAGACCCAGTACTTC
D gene: TRBD2
V gene: TRBV5-1
clone size: few
J gene: TRBJ2-5

CDR3 protein: CATSDLRSVDGSSYNEQFF
CDR3 DNA: TGTGCCACCAGTGATTTGAGATCGGTGGATGGGAGCTCCTACAATGAGCAGTTCTTC
D gene: -
V gene: TRBV24-1
clone size: -
J gene: TRBJ2-1

CDR3 protein: CASSRHRVEETQYF
CDR3 DNA: TGTGCCAGCAGCCGTCACAGGGTAGAAGAGACCCAGTACTTC
D gene: -
V gene: TRBV7-2
clone size: few
J gene: TRBJ2-5

CDR3 protein: CASSSLGGDSSYNEQFF
CDR3 DNA: TGTGCCAGCAGCTCACTTGGTGGGGATAGCTCCTACAATGAGCAGTTCTTC
D gene: -
V gene: TRBV5-5
clone size: -
J gene: TRBJ2-1

CDR3 protein: CASSQDGGISTKNIQYF
CDR3 DNA: TGCGCCAGCAGCCAAGATGGAGGAATTAGCACCAAAAACATTCAGTACTTC
D gene: -
V gene: TRBV4-3
clone size: -
J gene: TRBJ2-4

CDR3 protein: CASSLGGRYTF
CDR3 DNA: TGTGCCAGCAGCTTGGGGGGACGCTACACCTTC
D gene: -
V gene: TRBV5-8
clone size: few
J gene: TRBJ1-2

CDR3 protein: CSASGRSYNEQFF
CDR3 DNA: TGCAGTGCTAGTGGCAGAAGCTACAATGAGCAGTTCTTC
D gene: -
V gene: TRBV20-1
clone size: -
J gene: TRBJ2-1

CDR3 protein: CASRRTSGSLEQYF
CDR3 DNA: TGTGCCAGCAGAAGGACTAGCGGGAGTCTCGAGCAGTACTTC
D gene: TRBD2
V gene: TRBV12-3/TRBV12-4
clone size: -
J gene: TRBJ2-7

CDR3 protein: CSVEPRRGNTEAFF
CDR3 DNA: TGCAGCGTTGAACCCCGGCGGGGGAACACTGAAGCTTTCTTT
D gene: -
V gene: TRBV29-1
clone size: -
J gene: TRBJ1-1

CDR3 protein: CASSPTPPGYTEAFF
CDR3 DNA: TGCGCCAGCAGCCCTACCCCCCCGGGTTACACTGAAGCTTTCTTT
D gene: -
V gene: TRBV4-1
clone size: few
J gene: TRBJ1-1

CDR3 protein: CASSANGTPRNSPLHF
CDR3 DNA: TGTGCCAGCAGCGCGAACGGGACACCGCGGAATTCACCCCTCCACTTT
D gene: -
V gene: TRBV9
clone size: -
J gene: TRBJ1-6